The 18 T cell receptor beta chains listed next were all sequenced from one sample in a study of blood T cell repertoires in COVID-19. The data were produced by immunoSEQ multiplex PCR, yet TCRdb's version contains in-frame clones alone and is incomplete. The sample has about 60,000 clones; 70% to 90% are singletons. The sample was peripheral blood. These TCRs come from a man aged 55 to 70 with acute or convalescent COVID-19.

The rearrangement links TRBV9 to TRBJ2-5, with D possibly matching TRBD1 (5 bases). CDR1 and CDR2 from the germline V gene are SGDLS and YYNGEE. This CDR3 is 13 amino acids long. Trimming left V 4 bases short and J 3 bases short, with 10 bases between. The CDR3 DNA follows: TGTGCCAGCAGCCCCCGCAGGGAAGAGACCCAGTACTTC. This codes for CASSPRREETQYF.

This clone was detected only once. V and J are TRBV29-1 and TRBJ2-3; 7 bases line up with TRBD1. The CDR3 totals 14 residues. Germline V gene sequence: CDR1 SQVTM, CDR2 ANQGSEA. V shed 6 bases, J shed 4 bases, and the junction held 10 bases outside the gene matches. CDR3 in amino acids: CSVGGHRGADTQYF. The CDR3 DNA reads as TGCAGCGTAGGGGGCCACCGAGGCGCAGATACGCAGTATTTT.

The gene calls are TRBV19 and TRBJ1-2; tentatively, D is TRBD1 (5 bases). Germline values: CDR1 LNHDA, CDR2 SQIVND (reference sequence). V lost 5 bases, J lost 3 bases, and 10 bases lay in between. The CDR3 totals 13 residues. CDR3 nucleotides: TGTGCCAGTAGTCTCCGGGGGGACTATGGCTACACCTTC. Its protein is CASSLRGDYGYTF.

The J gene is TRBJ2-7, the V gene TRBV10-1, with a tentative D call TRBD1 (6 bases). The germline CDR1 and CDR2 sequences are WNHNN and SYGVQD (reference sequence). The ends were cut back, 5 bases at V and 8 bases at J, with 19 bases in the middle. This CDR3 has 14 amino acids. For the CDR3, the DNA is TGCGCCAGCAGTTCTGACAGGCCCTATACGAAGCAGTACTTC. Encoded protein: CASSSDRPYTKQYF.

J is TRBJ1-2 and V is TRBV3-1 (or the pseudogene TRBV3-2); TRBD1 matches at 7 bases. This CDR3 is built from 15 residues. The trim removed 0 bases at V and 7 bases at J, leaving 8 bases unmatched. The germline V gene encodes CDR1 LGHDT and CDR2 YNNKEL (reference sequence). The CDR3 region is CASSQDPQGVRGYTF. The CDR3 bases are TGTGCCAGCAGCCAAGATCCTCAGGGGGTCCGTGGCTACACCTTC.

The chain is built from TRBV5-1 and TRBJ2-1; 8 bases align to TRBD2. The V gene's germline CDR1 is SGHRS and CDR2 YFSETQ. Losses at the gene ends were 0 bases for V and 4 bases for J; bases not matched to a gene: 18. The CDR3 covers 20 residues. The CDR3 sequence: CASSLVPRGLAGDGYNEQFF. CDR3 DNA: TGCGCCAGCAGCTTGGTCCCCAGGGGCCTAGCGGGCGATGGGTACAATGAGCAGTTCTTC.

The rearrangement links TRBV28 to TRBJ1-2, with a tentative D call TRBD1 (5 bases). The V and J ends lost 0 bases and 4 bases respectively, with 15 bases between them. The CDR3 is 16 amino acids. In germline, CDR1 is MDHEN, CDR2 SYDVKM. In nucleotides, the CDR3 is TGTGCCAGCAGTTTATGGCGACAGAGCCTCGCCTATGGCTACACCTTC. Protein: CASSLWRQSLAYGYTF.

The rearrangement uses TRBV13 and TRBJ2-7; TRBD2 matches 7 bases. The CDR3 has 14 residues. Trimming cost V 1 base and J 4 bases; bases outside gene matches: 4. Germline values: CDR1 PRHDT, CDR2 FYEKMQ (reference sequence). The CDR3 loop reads CASSLEVGGYEQYF. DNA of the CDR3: TGTGCCAGCAGCTTAGAGGTGGGAGGGTACGAGCAGTACTTC.

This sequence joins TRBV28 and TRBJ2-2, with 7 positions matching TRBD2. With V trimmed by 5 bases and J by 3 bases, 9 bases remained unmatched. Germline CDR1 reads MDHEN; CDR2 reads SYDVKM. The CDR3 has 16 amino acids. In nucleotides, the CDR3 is TGTGCCAGCAGTCCCCTACGCCGGGAGGACACCGGGGAGCTGTTTTTT. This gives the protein CASSPLRREDTGELFF.

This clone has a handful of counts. CDR3 bases: TGTGCCAGCAGCTTGCCGACAGGGGCGCGAGACACTGAAGCTTTCTTT. It translates to CASSLPTGARDTEAFF. The chain joins TRBV11-2 to TRBJ1-1; 8 nucleotides line up with TRBD1. Trimming removed 3 bases from V and 3 bases from J; junction bases left unmatched: 9. The germline V gene has CDR1 SGHAT and CDR2 FQNNGV. There are 16 residues in the CDR3.

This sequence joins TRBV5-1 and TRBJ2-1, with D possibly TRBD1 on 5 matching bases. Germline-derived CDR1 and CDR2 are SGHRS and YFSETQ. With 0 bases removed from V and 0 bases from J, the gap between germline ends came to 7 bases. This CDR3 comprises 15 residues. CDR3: CASSLVGASYNEQFF. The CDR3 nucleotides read TGCGCCAGCAGCTTGGTAGGGGCCTCCTACAATGAGCAGTTCTTC.

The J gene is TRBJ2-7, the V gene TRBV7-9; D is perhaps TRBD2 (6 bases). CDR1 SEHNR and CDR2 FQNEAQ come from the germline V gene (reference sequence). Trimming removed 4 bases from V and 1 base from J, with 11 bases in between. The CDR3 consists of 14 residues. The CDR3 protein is CASSSPGRSYEQYF. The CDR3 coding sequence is TGTGCCAGCAGCTCCCCAGGGAGGTCCTACGAGCAGTACTTC.

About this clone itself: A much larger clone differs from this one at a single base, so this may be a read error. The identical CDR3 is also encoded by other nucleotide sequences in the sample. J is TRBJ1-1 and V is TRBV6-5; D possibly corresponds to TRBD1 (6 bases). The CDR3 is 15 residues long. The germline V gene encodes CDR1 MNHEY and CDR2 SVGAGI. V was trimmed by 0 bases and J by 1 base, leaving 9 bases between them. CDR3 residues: CASSYSARGNTEAFF. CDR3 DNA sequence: TGTGCCAGCAGTTACTCAGCCAGGGGGAACACTGAAGCTTTCTTT.

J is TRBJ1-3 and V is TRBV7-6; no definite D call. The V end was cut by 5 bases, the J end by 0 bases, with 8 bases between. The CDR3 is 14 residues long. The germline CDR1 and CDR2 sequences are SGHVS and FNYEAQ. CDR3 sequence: CASSQRSSGNTIYF. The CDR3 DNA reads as TGTGCCAGCAGCCAACGGAGCTCTGGAAACACCATATATTTT.

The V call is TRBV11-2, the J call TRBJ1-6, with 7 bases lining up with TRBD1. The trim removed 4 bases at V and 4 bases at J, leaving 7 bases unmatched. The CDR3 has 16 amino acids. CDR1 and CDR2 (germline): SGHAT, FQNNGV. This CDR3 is CASSSYRGPYNSPLHF. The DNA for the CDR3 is TGTGCCAGCAGCTCCTACAGGGGACCTTATAATTCACCCCTCCACTTT.

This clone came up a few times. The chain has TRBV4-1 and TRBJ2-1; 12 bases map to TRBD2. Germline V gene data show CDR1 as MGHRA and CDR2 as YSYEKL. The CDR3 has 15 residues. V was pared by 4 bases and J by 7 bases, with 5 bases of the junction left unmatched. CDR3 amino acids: CASSRPSGRGNEQFF. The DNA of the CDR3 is TGCGCCAGCAGCCGTCCTAGCGGGAGGGGGAATGAGCAGTTCTTC.

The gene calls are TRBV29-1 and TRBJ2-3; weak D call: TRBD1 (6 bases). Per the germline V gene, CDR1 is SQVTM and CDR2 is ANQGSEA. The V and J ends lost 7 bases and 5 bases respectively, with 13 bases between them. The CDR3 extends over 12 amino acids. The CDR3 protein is CSEDRSGDTQYF. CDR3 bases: TGCAGCGAGGACAGATCGGGAGATACGCAGTATTTT.

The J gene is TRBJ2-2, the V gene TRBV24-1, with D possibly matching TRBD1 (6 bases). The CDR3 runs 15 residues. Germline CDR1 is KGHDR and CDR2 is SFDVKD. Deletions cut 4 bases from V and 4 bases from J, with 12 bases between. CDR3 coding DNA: TGTGCCACCAGTGAACTGGACAGCATCACCGGGGAGCTGTTTTTT. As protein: CATSELDSITGELFF.